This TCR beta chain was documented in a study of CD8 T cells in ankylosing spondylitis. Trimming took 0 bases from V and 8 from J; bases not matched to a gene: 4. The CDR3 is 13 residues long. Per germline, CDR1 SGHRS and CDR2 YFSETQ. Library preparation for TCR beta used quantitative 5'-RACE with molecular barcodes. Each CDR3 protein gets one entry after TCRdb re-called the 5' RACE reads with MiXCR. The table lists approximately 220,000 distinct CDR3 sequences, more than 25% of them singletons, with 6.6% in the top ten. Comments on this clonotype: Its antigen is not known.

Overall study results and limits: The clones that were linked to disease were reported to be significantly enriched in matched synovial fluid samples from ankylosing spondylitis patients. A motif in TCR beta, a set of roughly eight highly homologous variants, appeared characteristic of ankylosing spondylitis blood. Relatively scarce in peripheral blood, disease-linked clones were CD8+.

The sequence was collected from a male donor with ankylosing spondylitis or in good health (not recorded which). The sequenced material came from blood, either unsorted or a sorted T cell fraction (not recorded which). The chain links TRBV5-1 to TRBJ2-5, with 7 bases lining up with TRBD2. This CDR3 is CASSLAQGLTQYF. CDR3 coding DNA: TGCGCCAGCAGCTTGGCCCAGGGACTAACCCAGTACTTC.